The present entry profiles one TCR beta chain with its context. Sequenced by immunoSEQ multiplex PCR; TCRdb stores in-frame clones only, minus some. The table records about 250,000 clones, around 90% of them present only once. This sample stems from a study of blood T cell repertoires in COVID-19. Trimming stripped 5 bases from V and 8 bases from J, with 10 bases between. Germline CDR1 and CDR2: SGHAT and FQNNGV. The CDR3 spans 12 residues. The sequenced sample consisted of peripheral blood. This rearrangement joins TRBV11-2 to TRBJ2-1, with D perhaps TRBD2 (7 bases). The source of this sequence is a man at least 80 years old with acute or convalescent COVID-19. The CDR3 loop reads CASSRGAYEQFF. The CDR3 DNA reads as TGTGCCAGCAGCCGGGGGGCTTATGAGCAGTTCTTC.